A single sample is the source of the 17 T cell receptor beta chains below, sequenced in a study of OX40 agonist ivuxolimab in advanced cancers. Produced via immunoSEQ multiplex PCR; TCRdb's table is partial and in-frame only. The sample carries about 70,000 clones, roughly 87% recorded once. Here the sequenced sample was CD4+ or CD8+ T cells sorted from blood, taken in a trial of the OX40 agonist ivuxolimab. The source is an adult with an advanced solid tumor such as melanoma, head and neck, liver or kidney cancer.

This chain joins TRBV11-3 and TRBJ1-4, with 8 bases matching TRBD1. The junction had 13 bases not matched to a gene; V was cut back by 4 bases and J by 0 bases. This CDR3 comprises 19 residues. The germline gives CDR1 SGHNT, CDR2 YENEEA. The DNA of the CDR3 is TGTGCCAGCAGCTCCGGGACAGGTACGTTCTTGGCAACTAATGAAAAACTGTTTTTT. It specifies CASSSGTGTFLATNEKLFF.

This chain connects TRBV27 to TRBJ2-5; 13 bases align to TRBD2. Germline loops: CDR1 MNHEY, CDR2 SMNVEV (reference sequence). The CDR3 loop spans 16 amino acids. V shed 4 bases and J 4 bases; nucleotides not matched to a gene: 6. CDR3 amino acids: CASSSLLAGGGETQYF. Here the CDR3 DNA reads TGTGCCAGCAGTTCCTTACTAGCGGGGGGGGGAGAGACCCAGTACTTC.

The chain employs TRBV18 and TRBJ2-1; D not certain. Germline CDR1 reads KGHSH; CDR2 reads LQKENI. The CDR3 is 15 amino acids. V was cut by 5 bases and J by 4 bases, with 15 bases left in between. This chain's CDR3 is CASSISGVGYNEQFF. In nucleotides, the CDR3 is TGTGCCAGCTCAATCTCTGGGGTCGGTTACAATGAGCAGTTCTTC. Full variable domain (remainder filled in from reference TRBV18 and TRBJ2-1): NAGVMQNPRHLVRRRGQEARLRCSPMKGHSHVYWYRQLPEEGLKFMVYLQKENIIDESGMPKERFSAEFPKEGPSILRIQQVVRGDSAAYFCASSISGVGYNEQFFGPGTRLTVL.

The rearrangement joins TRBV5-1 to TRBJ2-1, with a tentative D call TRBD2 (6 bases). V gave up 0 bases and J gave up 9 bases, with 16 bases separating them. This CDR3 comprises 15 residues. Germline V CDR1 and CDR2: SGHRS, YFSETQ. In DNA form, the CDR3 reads TGCGCCAGCAGCTTGGAGGGACTTTCTTTGGTTGAGCAGTTCTTC. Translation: CASSLEGLSLVEQFF.

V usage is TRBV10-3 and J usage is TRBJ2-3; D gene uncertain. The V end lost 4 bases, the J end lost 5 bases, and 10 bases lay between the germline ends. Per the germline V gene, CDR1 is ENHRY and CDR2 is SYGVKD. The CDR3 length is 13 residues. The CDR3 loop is CAISGNTGDTQYF. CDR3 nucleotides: TGTGCCATCAGTGGGAACACGGGAGATACGCAGTATTTT.

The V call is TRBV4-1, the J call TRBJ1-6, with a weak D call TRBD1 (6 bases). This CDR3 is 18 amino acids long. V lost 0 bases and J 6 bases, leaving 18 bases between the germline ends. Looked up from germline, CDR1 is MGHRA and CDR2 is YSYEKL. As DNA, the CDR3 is TGCGCCAGCAGCCAAGAAGGGGGGGTCGGATTGGTTAATTCACCCCTCCACTTT. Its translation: CASSQEGGVGLVNSPLHF.

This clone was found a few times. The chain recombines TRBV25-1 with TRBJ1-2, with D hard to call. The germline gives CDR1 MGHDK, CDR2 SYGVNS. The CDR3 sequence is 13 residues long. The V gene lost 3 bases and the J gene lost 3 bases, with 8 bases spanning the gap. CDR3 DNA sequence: TGTGCCAGCAGTGACCCCAGGTACTATGGCTACACCTTC. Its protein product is CASSDPRYYGYTF.

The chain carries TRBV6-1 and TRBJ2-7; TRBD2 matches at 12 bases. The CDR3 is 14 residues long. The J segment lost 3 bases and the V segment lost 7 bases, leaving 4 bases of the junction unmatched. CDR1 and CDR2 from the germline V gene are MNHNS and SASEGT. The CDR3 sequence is CASTGLAGRYEQYF. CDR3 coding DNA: TGTGCCAGCACTGGACTAGCGGGACGCTACGAGCAGTACTTC.

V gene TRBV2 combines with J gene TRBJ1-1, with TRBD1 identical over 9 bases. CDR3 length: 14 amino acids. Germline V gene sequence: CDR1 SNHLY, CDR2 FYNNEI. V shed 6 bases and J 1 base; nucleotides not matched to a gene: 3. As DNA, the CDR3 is TGTGCCAGCAGCCCACAGGGGGCGAACACTGAAGCTTTCTTT. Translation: CASSPQGANTEAFF.

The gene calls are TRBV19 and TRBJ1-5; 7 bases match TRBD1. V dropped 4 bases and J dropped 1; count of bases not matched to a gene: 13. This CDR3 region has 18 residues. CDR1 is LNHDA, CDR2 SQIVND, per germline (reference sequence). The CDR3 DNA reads TGTGCCAGTAGTAGGGGCCAGGGGGGCGCTGGGAGCAATCAGCCCCAGCATTTT. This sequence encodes CASSRGQGGAGSNQPQHF.

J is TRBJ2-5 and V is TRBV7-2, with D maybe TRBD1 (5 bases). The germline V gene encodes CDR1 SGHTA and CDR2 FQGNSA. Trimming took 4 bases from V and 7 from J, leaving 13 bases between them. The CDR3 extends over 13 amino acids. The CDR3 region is CASSSDSLGTQYF. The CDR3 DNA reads TGTGCCAGCAGCTCCGACAGCCTAGGGACCCAGTACTTC.

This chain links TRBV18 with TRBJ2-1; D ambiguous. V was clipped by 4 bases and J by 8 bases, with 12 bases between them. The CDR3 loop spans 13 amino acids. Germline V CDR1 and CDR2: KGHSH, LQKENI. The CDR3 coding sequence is TGTGCCAGCTCACAGATCCAGGAAGATGAGCAGTTCTTC. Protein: CASSQIQEDEQFF.

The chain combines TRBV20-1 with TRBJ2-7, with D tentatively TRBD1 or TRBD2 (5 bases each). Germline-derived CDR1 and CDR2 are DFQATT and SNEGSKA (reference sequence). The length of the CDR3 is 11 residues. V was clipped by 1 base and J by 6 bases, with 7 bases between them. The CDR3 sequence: CSARGDGEQYF. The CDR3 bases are TGCAGTGCTAGAGGGGACGGCGAGCAGTACTTC.

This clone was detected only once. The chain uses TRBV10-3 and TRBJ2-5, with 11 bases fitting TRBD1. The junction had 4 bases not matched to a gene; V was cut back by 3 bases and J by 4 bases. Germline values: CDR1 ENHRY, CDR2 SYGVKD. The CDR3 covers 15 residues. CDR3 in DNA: TGTGCCATCAGTGATCGGGACAGGGGGACAGAGACCCAGTACTTC. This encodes CAISDRDRGTETQYF.

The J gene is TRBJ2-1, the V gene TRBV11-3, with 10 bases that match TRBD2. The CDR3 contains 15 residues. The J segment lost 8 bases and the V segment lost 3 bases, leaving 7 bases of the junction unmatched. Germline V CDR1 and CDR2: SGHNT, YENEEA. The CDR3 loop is CASSFEREGYDEQFF. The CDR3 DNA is TGTGCCAGCAGCTTTGAGCGGGAGGGGTACGATGAGCAGTTCTTC.

CDR3 sequence reads: CSAEQGAAEAFF. CDR3 bases: TGCAGCGCCGAACAGGGGGCGGCTGAAGCTTTCTTT. The V gene is TRBV29-1, the J gene TRBJ1-1; 9 positions agree with TRBD1. V gave up 7 bases and J gave up 6 bases; unmatched junction bases: 6. The length of the CDR3 is 12 residues. CDR1 SQVTM and CDR2 ANQGSEA come from the germline V gene.

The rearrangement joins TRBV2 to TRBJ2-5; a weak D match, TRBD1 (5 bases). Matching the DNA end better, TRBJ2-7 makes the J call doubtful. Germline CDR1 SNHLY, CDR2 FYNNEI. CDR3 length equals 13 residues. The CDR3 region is CASSSQGAYEQYF. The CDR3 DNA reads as TGTGCCAGCAGTTCCCAGGGCGCCTACGAGCAGTACTTC.